Given below is one T cell receptor (beta chain) in context. RNA in amounts of about 0.5 to 1 ug was reverse transcribed with random hexamers. TCRdb fed the immunoSEQ multiplex PCR reads into MiXCR, producing one record per CDR3 protein. The sample consists of approximately 100,000 distinct CDR3 sequences, 90% to 96% of them appearing once. With 5 bases clipped from V and 9 bases from J, the junction kept 10 bases outside the gene matches. Germline V gene lookup returns CDR1 SEHNR and CDR2 FQNEAQ (reference sequence). The CDR3 has 14 residues. The data were obtained in a study of CD8 T cells in Susac syndrome. Sequencing of TCR beta was performed on blood CD8+ and CD4+ T cells.

Sequenced: CD4+ T cells from PBMCs. The V gene is TRBV7-9, the J gene TRBJ2-7; 10 bases align to TRBD2. The receptor was derived from a human donor in good health. The CDR3 is CASSGLAEITGQYF. CDR3 in DNA: TGTGCCAGCAGCGGACTAGCGGAAATCACCGGGCAGTACTTC.